Listed here are 15 T cell receptor beta chains from one sample, sequenced in a study of technical replicates of blood from a handful of donors. The table came from immunoSEQ multiplex PCR; TCRdb's copy has only in-frame clones and leaves some out. Of 64,000 or so clones in the sample, around 97% are singletons; the top ten hold roughly 0.2%. Material: T cells isolated from PBMCs. The receptors come from a human donor in good health.

This chain joins TRBV7-2 and TRBJ2-2; TRBD1 might be the D (5 bases). Germline CDR1 is SGHTA and CDR2 is FQGNSA. Trimming took off 5 bases at V and 0 bases at J, with 13 bases between the two ends. The CDR3 runs to 16 residues. CDR3 sequence reads: CASSPTGTTNTGELFF. The CDR3 DNA reads TGTGCCAGCAGCCCCACAGGAACGACGAACACCGGGGAGCTGTTTTTT.

This clone has a single count. This chain connects TRBV2 to TRBJ2-2, with D possibly matching TRBD1 (6 bases). Germline V gene data show CDR1 as SNHLY and CDR2 as FYNNEI. The CDR3 is made up of 14 amino acids. V lost 1 base and J lost 4, with 7 bases in between. The CDR3 region has the DNA TGTGCCAGCAGTGAAGACAGGGCCACCGGGGAGCTGTTTTTT. Translation gives CASSEDRATGELFF. Full variable domain (remainder filled in from reference TRBV2 and TRBJ2-2): EPEVTQTPSHQVTQMGQEVILRCVPISNHLYFYWYRQILGQKVEFLVSFYNNEISEKSEIFDDQFSVERPDGSNFTLKIRSTKLEDSAMYFCASSEDRATGELFFGEGSRLTVL.

The chain employs TRBV9 and TRBJ2-3; TRBD2 might be the D (6 bases). Germline values: CDR1 SGDLS, CDR2 YYNGEE. V shed 4 bases and J shed 1 base, with 13 bases lying between them. The CDR3 loop spans 15 amino acids. This chain's CDR3 is CASSTPASGTDTQYF. CDR3 DNA: TGTGCCAGCAGCACCCCGGCTAGCGGCACAGATACGCAGTATTTT.

This chain connects TRBV27 to TRBJ2-7; 11 bases agree with TRBD2. The CDR3 consists of 15 residues. Germline assignment: CDR1 MNHEY and CDR2 SMNVEV (reference sequence). The trim removed 4 bases at V and 2 bases at J, leaving 4 bases unmatched. The CDR3 nucleotides are TGTGCCAGCAGTTCCCCGACTAGCGGGGCCTACGAGCAGTACTTC. Translated, it gives CASSSPTSGAYEQYF.

The chain joins TRBV6-5 to TRBJ2-3; 12 bases are a match to TRBD1. Trimming removed 4 bases from V and 8 bases from J; junction bases left unmatched: 10. Germline V lookup: CDR1 MNHEY, CDR2 SVGAGI. The CDR3 has 16 amino acids. The CDR3 sequence: CASSSPGQGAEGTQYF. The CDR3 coding sequence is TGTGCCAGCAGTTCGCCGGGACAGGGGGCTGAGGGTACGCAGTATTTT.

The chain recombines TRBV19 with TRBJ1-1, with a weak D call TRBD1 (5 bases). CDR3 length: 16 residues. Germline V lookup: CDR1 LNHDA, CDR2 SQIVND (reference sequence). Trimming removed 5 bases at V and 1 base at J, with 17 bases between. CDR3 nucleotide sequence: TGTGCCAGTAGTGCGGACCCAGGGATTTCGAACACTGAAGCTTTCTTT. Protein sequence: CASSADPGISNTEAFF.

This chain joins TRBV18 and TRBJ2-7; 9 bases are shared with TRBD1. With 3 bases clipped from V and 6 bases from J, the junction kept 6 bases outside the gene matches. The CDR3 contains 14 residues. Germline V gene data show CDR1 as KGHSH and CDR2 as LQKENI. CDR3 loop: CASSPRDRVSEQYF. DNA of the CDR3: TGTGCCAGCTCACCGCGGGACAGGGTAAGCGAGCAGTACTTC.

This clone has only a few counts. The rearrangement links TRBV27 to TRBJ1-5; tentative D call: TRBD1 (6 bases). The CDR3 totals 15 residues. In germline, CDR1 is MNHEY, CDR2 SMNVEV (reference sequence). V dropped 6 bases and J dropped 4 bases, with 16 bases sitting between them. This CDR3 is CASRRGGARNQPQHF. CDR3 coding DNA: TGTGCCAGCAGGCGAGGGGGGGCCCGGAATCAGCCCCAGCATTTT.

This chain uses TRBV28 with TRBJ2-5, with D tentatively TRBD1 (5 bases). Germline V gene data show CDR1 as MDHEN and CDR2 as SYDVKM. V dropped 6 bases and J dropped 6 bases, with 20 bases sitting between them. CDR3 length: 15 amino acids. The CDR3 DNA sequence: TGTGCCAGCAGCCCACCGAATTATAGGACACAGACCCAGTACTTC. It is translated as CASSPPNYRTQTQYF.

The chain joins TRBV7-8 to TRBJ2-4; TRBD2 agrees at 7 bases. This CDR3 has 14 residues. The germline gives CDR1 SGHVS, CDR2 FQNEAQ. V trimming: 2 bases; J trimming: 10 bases; junction bases outside the gene matches: 8. The CDR3 region has the DNA TGTGCCAGCAGCTTAACAGCGCCGGGAGGAATTCAGTACTTC. As protein: CASSLTAPGGIQYF. The full variable domain, completed using reference TRBV7-8 and TRBJ2-4, is GAGVSQSPRYKVAKRGQDVALRCDPISGHVSLFWYQQALGQGPEFLTYFQNEAQLDKSGLPSDRFFAERPEGSVSTLKIQRTQQEDSAVYLCASSLTAPGGIQYFGAGTRLSVL.

The chain has TRBV6-1 and TRBJ2-1; 11 bases are shared with TRBD2. The CDR3 runs to 16 residues. Unmatched junction bases numbered 7, after V lost 1 base and J lost 8 bases. Germline loops: CDR1 MNHNS, CDR2 SASEGT. The CDR3 DNA reads TGTGCCAGCAGTGAAGTACTAGCGGGAGAGATCTATGAGCAGTTCTTC. It is translated as CASSEVLAGEIYEQFF.

The V call is TRBV5-1, the J call TRBJ1-2, with 9 bases matching TRBD1. From germline, CDR1 is SGHRS and CDR2 YFSETQ. The ends lost 4 bases at V and 4 bases at J; junction bases unmatched: 17. The CDR3 is 18 residues long. The CDR3 reads CASSRDGTGTAGGYGYTF. The CDR3 DNA is TGCGCCAGCAGCCGTGACGGGACAGGGACCGCTGGTGGCTATGGCTACACCTTC.

J is TRBJ2-7 and V is TRBV18; 8 bases are shared with TRBD1. Germline CDR1 KGHSH, CDR2 LQKENI. The CDR3 is 15 amino acids. V dropped 5 bases and J dropped 1; count of bases not matched to a gene: 7. CDR3 nucleotide sequence: TGTGCCAGCTCAACTCGGACAGGGCCTTCCTACGAGCAGTACTTC. This gives the protein CASSTRTGPSYEQYF.

This rearrangement joins TRBV4-1 to TRBJ2-7; TRBD2 agrees at 10 bases. With V trimmed by 5 bases and J by 1 base, 2 bases remained unmatched. The germline gives CDR1 MGHRA, CDR2 YSYEKL. This CDR3 comprises 14 residues. The CDR3 DNA is TGCGCCAGCAGCTATAGCGGGAGGTCCTACGAGCAGTACTTC. This codes for CASSYSGRSYEQYF.

The genes are TRBV9 and TRBJ2-6; 8 bases match TRBD1. This CDR3 has 16 amino acids. J lost 0 bases, V lost 3 bases, and 2 bases had no gene match. Germline V gene data show CDR1 as SGDLS and CDR2 as YYNGEE. CDR3 amino acids: CASSGTGNSGANVLTF. The CDR3 DNA reads TGTGCCAGCAGCGGGACAGGGAACTCTGGGGCCAACGTCCTGACTTTC.